The rows below give T cell receptor beta chains drawn from one sample of a study of OX40 agonist ivuxolimab in advanced cancers. TCRdb keeps only in-frame clones here, not all; method: immunoSEQ multiplex PCR. The repertoire holds over 50,000 clones, with roughly four fifths as singletons. This specimen consisted of CD4+ or CD8+ T cells sorted from blood, obtained in a trial of the OX40 agonist ivuxolimab. The source is an adult with an advanced solid tumor such as melanoma, head and neck, liver or kidney cancer. Both conserved end residues are part of each CDR3. The D gene is left open where the match is weak. Some rows have no size entry. The others give once, few or many, or a class for an expanded clone.

cdr3_nt,cdr3_aa,j_call,v_call,d_call,clone_size
TGTGCCAGCAGTTTAATCAGCGGGAGGGGGTTCAATGAGCAGTTCTTC,CASSLISGRGFNEQFF,TRBJ2-1,TRBV28,TRBD2,-
TGTGCCAGCAGCACTTCGGACGGTCCCCTCTCCTACGAGCAGTACTTC,CASSTSDGPLSYEQYF,TRBJ2-7,TRBV28,-,-
TGTGCCAGCTCACCTGCATCGGGGCGGGATGGCTACACCTTC,CASSPASGRDGYTF,TRBJ1-2,TRBV18,-,-
TGTGCCAGCAGTGAGAGGGGTAGGGCATATGGCTACACCTTC,CASSERGRAYGYTF,TRBJ1-2,TRBV6-1,-,-
TGCAGCGGCGGACAGGGGGGTACGCAGTATTTT,CSGGQGGTQYF,TRBJ2-3,TRBV29-1,TRBD1,-
TGTGCCAGCCCGGACAGCTCCTACGAGCAGTACTTC,CASPDSSYEQYF,TRBJ2-7,TRBV28,-,-
TGTGCCAGCAGTTTATTCAGGACGGTGACAGATACGCAGTATTTT,CASSLFRTVTDTQYF,TRBJ2-3,TRBV28,-,-
TGTGCCAGCAGCGTCGTCCCGGGTCGTGGCTACACCTTC,CASSVVPGRGYTF,TRBJ1-2,TRBV9,-,few
TGTGCCAGTAGTATATCTTTCAGCGGGAGCGAAAACATTCAGTACTTC,CASSISFSGSENIQYF,TRBJ2-4,TRBV19,TRBD2,once
TGTGCCAGCAGCTACGGGGAGCTGTTTTTT,CASSYGELFF,TRBJ2-2,TRBV11-1,-,-
TGTGCCAGCAGCTCCAATACAGGGAGGGAGCTGTTTTTT,CASSSNTGRELFF,TRBJ2-2,TRBV7-6,-,-
TGTGCCAGCAGTCCAAGGACAGGGAGGACTGAAGCTTTCTTT,CASSPRTGRTEAFF,TRBJ1-1,TRBV28,TRBD1,-
TGCGCCAGCAGCCGGACCAGGGGCACTGAAGCTTTCTTT,CASSRTRGTEAFF,TRBJ1-1,TRBV5-1,-,few
TGTGCCAGCAGCACCCACACCGGGAACTCTGGGGCCAACGTCCTGACTTTC,CASSTHTGNSGANVLTF,TRBJ2-6,TRBV5-4,-,-
TGTGCCAGCAGTTCCCTAGCGGGAGTTAGCGAGCAGTACTTC,CASSSLAGVSEQYF,TRBJ2-7,TRBV6-6,TRBD2,-